The clone carrying this T cell receptor (beta chain) appeared a few times. The target antigen is unknown. The sample originates from a study of T cells after posttransplantation cyclophosphamide. This related bone marrow graft donor gave peripheral blood on the day of marrow donation. Findings of the study overall: Recipient CMV seropositivity and CMV reactivation strongly tracked TRB clonality. Skin or GI-infiltrating T cells shared few TRB sequences with blood. Later blood repertoires were often dominated by clones from the donor CD8+ memory compartment.

Sequenced by immunoSEQ multiplex PCR; TCRdb stores in-frame clones only, minus some. The sample carries roughly 13,000 clones, about 85% recorded once. Sequencing was carried out using memory CD4+ T cells sorted from PBMCs. This TCR was sampled from a man between 45 and 60 years old in good health, CMV-negative, and a related stem cell transplant donor.

The CDR3 protein is CASSLQTGDGEQYF. DNA of the CDR3: TGTGCCAGCAGCTTACAGACAGGGGACGGCGAGCAGTACTTC. The chain is built from TRBV7-2 and TRBJ2-7; 8 bases match TRBD1. Germline loops: CDR1 SGHTA, CDR2 FQGNSA. V was pared by 2 bases and J by 6 bases, with 6 bases of the junction left unmatched. The CDR3 runs 14 residues.